The 2 T cell receptor beta chains presented below share a single source sample, sequenced in a study of control samples from healthy donors and cancer patients. Only in-frame clones appear in the TCRdb table, and some are missing; sequencing was by immunoSEQ multiplex PCR. The table has roughly 89,000 clones, roughly 91% seen once. The sample comprised blood. These TCRs come from a man aged 50 or older in good health.

The genes are TRBV18 and TRBJ1-5, with 10 bases fitting TRBD1. The junction had 4 bases not matched to a gene; V was cut back by 2 bases and J by 3 bases. This CDR3 has 16 amino acids. Germline CDR1 KGHSH, CDR2 LQKENI. CDR3 sequence: CASSPGGTGANQPQHF. DNA for the CDR3: TGTGCCAGCTCACCAGGAGGGACAGGGGCCAATCAGCCCCAGCATTTT.

CDR3 sequence: CASSLGQFSNQPQHF. The CDR3 DNA is TGTGCCAGCAGCTTGGGACAGTTTAGCAATCAGCCCCAGCATTTT. The genes are TRBV5-6 and TRBJ1-5; TRBD1 might be the D (5 bases). Germline CDR1 reads SGHDT; CDR2 reads YYEEEE. The ends were cut back, 0 bases at V and 0 bases at J, with 7 bases in the middle. The CDR3 totals 15 residues.